This T cell receptor (beta chain) was profiled in a study of blood T cell repertoires in COVID-19. About the study: Nucleic acid was either cDNA or gDNA, and it came from T cells, B-cell-depleted T cells, or PBMCs.

The Seattle patients joined while their infection was active and were tracked longitudinally afterward. CDR3 size: 15 residues. The J segment lost 7 bases and the V segment lost 2 bases, leaving 6 bases of the junction unmatched. The V gene's germline CDR1 is SGHTA and CDR2 FQGNSA. Measured with immunoSEQ multiplex PCR; TCRdb has only the in-frame clones, and not every one. The table has some 80,000 clones, roughly 78% seen once. The sequence derives from a man aged 55 to 70 with COVID-19, enrolled during active disease. Sample: peripheral blood. This rearrangement joins TRBV7-2 to TRBJ1-5; 9 positions agree with TRBD1. The CDR3 loop reads CASSLLGQGNQPQHF. In DNA, the CDR3 is TGTGCCAGCAGCTTATTAGGACAGGGGAACCAGCCCCAGCATTTT.